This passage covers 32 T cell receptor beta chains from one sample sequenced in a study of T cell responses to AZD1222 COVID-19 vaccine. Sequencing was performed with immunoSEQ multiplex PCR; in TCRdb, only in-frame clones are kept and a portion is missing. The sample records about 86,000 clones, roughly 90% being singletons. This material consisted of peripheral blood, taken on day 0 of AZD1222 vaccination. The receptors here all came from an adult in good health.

The CDR3 sequence is CASSLIQGGDSPLHF. The DNA for the CDR3 is TGTGCCAGCAGTTTAATACAGGGTGGCGATTCACCCCTCCACTTT. The chain couples TRBV6-6 to TRBJ1-6; maybe TRBD1 (6 bases). The CDR3 consists of 15 residues. V was shortened by 4 bases and J by 8 bases, with 15 bases between the two germline ends. The V gene's germline CDR1 is MNHNY and CDR2 SVGAGI (reference sequence).

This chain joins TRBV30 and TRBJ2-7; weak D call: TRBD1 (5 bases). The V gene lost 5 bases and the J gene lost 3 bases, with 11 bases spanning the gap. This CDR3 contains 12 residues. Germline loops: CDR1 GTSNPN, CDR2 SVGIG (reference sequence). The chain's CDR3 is CAWDKGNYEQYF. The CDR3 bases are TGTGCCTGGGACAAGGGGAACTACGAGCAGTACTTC. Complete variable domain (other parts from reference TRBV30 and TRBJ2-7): SQTIHQWPATLVQPVGSPLSLECTVEGTSNPNLYWYRQAAGRGLQLLFYSVGIGQISSEVPQNLSASRPQDRQFILSSKKLLLSDSGFYLCAWDKGNYEQYFGPGTRLTVT.

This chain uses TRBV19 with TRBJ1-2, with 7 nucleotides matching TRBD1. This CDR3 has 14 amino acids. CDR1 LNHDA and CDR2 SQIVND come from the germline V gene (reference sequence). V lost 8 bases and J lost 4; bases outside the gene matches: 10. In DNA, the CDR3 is TGTGCCAGTTCCTTACAGGGGATTGGCTATGGCTACACCTTC. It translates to CASSLQGIGYGYTF.

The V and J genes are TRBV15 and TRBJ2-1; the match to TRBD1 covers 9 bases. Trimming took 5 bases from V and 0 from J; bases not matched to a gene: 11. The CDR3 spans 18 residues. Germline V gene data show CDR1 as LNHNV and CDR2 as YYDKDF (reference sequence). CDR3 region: CATSFVTGGLSSYNEQFF. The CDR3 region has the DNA TGTGCCACCAGCTTTGTAACAGGGGGCTTAAGCTCCTACAATGAGCAGTTCTTC.

The CDR3 DNA reads TGTGCCAGCAGTGAATATCGGGGCAGACAAGAGACCCAGTACTTC. Encoded protein: CASSEYRGRQETQYF. The gene calls are TRBV25-1 and TRBJ2-5, with D tentatively TRBD1 or TRBD2 (5 bases each). The CDR3 loop spans 15 amino acids. The V gene's germline CDR1 is MGHDK and CDR2 SYGVNS. Trimming pared 0 bases from V and 2 bases from J, leaving 10 bases between.

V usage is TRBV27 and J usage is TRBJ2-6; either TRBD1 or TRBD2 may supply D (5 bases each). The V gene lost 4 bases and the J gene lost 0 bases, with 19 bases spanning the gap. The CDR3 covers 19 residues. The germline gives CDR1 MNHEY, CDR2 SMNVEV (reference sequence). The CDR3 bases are TGTGCCAGCAGTTCTCAACCCCCGGGACCCACCTCTGGGGCCAACGTCCTGACTTTC. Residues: CASSSQPPGPTSGANVLTF.

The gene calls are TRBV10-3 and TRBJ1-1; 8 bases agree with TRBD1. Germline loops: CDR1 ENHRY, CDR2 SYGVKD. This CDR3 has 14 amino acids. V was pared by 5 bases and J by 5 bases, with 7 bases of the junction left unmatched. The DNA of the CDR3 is TGTGCCATCAGTACTTCAGGGGGCGAGACTGAAGCTTTCTTT. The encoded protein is CAISTSGGETEAFF.

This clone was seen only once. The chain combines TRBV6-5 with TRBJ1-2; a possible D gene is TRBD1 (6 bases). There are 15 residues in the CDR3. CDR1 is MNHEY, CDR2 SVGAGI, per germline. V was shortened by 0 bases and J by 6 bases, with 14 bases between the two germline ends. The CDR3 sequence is CASSYSLGATDGYTF. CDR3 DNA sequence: TGTGCCAGCAGTTACTCTTTGGGGGCAACGGATGGCTACACCTTC.

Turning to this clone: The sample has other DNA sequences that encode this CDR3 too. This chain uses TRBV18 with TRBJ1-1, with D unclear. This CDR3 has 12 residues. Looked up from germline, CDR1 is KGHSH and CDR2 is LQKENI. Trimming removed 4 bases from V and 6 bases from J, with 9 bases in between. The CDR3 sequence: CASSQRGSEAFF. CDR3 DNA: TGTGCCAGCTCACAACGAGGGTCTGAAGCTTTCTTT.

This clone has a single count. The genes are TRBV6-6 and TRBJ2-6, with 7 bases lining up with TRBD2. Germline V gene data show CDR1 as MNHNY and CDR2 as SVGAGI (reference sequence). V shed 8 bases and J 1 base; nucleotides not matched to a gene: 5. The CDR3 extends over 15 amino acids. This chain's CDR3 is CASGWGGSGANVLTF. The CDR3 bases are TGTGCCAGCGGCTGGGGGGGTTCTGGGGCCAACGTCCTGACTTTC.

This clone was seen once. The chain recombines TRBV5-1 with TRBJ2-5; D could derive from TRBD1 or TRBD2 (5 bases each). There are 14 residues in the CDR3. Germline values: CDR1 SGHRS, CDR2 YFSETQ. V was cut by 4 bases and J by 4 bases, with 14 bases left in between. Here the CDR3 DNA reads TGCGCCAGCAGCCCCGGGACCCATCGAGAGACCCAGTACTTC. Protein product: CASSPGTHRETQYF.

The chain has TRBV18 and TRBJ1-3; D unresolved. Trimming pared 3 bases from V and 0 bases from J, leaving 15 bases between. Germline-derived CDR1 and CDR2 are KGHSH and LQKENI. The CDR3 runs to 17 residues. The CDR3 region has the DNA TGTGCCAGCTCACCCGGAACCCGCAGCATCTCTGGAAACACCATATATTTT. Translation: CASSPGTRSISGNTIYF. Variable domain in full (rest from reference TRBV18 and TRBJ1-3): NAGVMQNPRHLVRRRGQEARLRCSPMKGHSHVYWYRQLPEEGLKFMVYLQKENIIDESGMPKERFSAEFPKEGPSILRIQQVVRGDSAAYFCASSPGTRSISGNTIYFGEGSWLTVV.

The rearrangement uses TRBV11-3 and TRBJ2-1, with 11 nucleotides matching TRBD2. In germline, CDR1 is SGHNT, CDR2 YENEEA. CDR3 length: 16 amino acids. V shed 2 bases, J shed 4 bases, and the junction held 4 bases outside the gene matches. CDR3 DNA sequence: TGTGCCAGCAGCTTACTGGGGACTAGCGGTTACAATGAGCAGTTCTTC. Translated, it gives CASSLLGTSGYNEQFF. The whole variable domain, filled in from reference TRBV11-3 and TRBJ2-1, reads EAGVVQSPRYKIIEKKQPVAFWCNPISGHNTLYWYLQNLGQGPELLIRYENEEAVDDSQLPKDRFSAERLKGVDSTLKIQPAELGDSAVYLCASSLLGTSGYNEQFFGPGTRLTVL.

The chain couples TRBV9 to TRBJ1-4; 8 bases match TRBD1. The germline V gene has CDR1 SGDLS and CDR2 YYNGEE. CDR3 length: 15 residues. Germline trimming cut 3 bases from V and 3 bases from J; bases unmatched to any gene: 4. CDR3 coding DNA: TGTGCCAGCAGCGGATCAGGGGGCCCTAATGAAAAACTGTTTTTT. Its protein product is CASSGSGGPNEKLFF. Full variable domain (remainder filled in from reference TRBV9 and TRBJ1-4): DSGVTQTPKHLITATGQRVTLRCSPRSGDLSVYWYQQSLDQGLQFLIQYYNGEERAKGNILERFSAQQFPDLHSELNLSSLELGDSALYFCASSGSGGPNEKLFFGSGTQLSVL.

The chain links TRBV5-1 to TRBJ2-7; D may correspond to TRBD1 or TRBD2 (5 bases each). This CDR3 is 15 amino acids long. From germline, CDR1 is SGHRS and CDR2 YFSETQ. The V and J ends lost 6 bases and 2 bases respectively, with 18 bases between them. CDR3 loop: CASTNTPGAAYEQYF. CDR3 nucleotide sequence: TGCGCCAGCACCAACACCCCCGGGGCAGCCTACGAGCAGTACTTC. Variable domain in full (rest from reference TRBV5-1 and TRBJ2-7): KAGVTQTPRYLIKTRGQQVTLSCSPISGHRSVSWYQQTPGQGLQFLFEYFSETQRNKGNFPGRFSGRQFSNSRSEMNVSTLELGDSALYLCASTNTPGAAYEQYFGPGTRLTVT.

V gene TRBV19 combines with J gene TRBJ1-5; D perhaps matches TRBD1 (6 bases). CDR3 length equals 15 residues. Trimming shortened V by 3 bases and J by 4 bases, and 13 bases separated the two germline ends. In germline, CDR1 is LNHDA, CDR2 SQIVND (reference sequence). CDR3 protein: CASSINTGINQPQHF. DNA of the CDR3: TGTGCCAGTAGTATTAATACAGGGATAAATCAGCCCCAGCATTTT.

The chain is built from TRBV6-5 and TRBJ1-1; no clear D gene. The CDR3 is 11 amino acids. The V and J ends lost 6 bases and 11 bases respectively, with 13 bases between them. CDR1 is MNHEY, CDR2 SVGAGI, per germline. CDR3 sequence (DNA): TGTGCCAGCAGAGACGGTGGTCTCGCTTTCTTT. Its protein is CASRDGGLAFF.

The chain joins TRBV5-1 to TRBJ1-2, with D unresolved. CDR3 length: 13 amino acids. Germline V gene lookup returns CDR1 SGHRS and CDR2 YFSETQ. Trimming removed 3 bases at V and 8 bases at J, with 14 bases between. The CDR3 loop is CASSWERGGGYTF. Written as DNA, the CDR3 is TGCGCCAGCAGCTGGGAACGTGGTGGCGGCTACACCTTC. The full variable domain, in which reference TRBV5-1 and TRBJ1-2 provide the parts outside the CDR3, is KAGVTQTPRYLIKTRGQQVTLSCSPISGHRSVSWYQQTPGQGLQFLFEYFSETQRNKGNFPGRFSGRQFSNSRSEMNVSTLELGDSALYLCASSWERGGGYTFGSGTRLTVV.

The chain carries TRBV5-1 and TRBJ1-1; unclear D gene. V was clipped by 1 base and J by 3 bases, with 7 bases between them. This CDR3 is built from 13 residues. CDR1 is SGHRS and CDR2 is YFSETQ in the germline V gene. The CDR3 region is CASSLIVDTEAFF. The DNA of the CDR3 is TGCGCCAGCAGCTTGATAGTGGACACTGAAGCTTTCTTT. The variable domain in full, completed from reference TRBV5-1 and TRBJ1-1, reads KAGVTQTPRYLIKTRGQQVTLSCSPISGHRSVSWYQQTPGQGLQFLFEYFSETQRNKGNFPGRFSGRQFSNSRSEMNVSTLELGDSALYLCASSLIVDTEAFFGQGTRLTVV.

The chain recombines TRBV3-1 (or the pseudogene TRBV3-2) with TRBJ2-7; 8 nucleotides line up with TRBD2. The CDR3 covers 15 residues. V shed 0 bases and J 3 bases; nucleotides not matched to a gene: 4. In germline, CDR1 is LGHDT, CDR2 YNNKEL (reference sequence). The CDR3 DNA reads TGTGCCAGCAGCCAAGATTGGGCGGGAGGCTACGAGCAGTACTTC. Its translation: CASSQDWAGGYEQYF.

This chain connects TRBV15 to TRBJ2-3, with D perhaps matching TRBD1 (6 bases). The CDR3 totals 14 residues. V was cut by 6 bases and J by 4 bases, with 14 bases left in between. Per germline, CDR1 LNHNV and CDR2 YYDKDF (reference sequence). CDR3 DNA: TGTGCCACCAGGGTGAACAGGGATTCAGATACGCAGTATTTT. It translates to CATRVNRDSDTQYF.

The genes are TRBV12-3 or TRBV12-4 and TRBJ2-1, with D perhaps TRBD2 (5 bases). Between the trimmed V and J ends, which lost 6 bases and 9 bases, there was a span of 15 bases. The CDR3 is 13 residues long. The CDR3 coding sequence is TGTGCCAGCAGCCCCGACTATCTCCCTGAGCAGTTCTTC. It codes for CASSPDYLPEQFF.

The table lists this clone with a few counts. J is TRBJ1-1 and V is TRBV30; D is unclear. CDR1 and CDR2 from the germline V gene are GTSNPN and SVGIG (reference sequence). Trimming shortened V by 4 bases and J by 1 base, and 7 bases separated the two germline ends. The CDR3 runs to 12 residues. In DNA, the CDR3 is TGTGCCTGGAAGAGAGGGAACACTGAAGCTTTCTTT. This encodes CAWKRGNTEAFF.

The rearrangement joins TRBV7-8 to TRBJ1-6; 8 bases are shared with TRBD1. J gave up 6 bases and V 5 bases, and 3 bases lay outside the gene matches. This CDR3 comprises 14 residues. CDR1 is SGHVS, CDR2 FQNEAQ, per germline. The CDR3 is CASSRDRGNSPLHF. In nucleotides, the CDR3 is TGTGCCAGCAGCCGAGACAGGGGTAATTCACCCCTCCACTTT.

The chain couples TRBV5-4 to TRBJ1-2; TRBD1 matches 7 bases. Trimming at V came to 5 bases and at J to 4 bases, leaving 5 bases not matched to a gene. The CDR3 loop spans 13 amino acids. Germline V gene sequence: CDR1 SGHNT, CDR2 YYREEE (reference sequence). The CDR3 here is CASSSTGPYGYTF. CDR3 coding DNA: TGTGCCAGCAGTTCGACAGGGCCCTATGGCTACACCTTC. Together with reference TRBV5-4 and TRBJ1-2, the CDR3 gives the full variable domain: ETGVTQSPTHLIKTRGQQVTLRCSSQSGHNTVSWYQQALGQGPQFIFQYYREEENGRGNFPPRFSGLQFPNYSSELNVNALELDDSALYLCASSSTGPYGYTFGSGTRLTVV.

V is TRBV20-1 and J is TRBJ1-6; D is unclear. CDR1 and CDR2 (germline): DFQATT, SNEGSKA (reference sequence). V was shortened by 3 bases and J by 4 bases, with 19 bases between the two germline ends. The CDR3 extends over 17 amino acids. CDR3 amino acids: CSASLGKGRLYNSPLHF. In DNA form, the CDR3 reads TGCAGTGCTAGTCTTGGGAAGGGAAGGTTGTATAATTCACCCCTCCACTTT.

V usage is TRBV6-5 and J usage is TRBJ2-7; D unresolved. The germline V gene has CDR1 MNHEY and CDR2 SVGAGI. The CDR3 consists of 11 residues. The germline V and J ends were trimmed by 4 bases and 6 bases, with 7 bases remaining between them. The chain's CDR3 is CASSSFPEQYF. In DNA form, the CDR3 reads TGTGCCAGCAGTTCCTTTCCCGAGCAGTACTTC.

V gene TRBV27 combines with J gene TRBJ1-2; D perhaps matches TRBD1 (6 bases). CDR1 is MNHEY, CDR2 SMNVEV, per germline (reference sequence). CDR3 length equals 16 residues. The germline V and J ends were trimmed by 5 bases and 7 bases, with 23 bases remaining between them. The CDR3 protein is CASSPQPGTTPGGYTF. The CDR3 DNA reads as TGTGCCAGCAGTCCACAACCCGGGACAACTCCCGGTGGCTACACCTTC.

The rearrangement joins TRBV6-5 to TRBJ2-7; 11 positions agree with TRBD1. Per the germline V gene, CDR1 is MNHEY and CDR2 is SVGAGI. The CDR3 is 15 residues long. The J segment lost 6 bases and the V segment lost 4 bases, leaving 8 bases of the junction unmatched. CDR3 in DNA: TGTGCCAGCAGTTCCGGACAGGGGGCTCCTACCGAGCAGTACTTC. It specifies CASSSGQGAPTEQYF.

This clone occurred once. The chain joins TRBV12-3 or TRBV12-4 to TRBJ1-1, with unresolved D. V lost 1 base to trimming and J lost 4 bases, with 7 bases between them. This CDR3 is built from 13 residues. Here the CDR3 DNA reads TGTGCCAGCAGTTTAGAGCCGAGCACTGAAGCTTTCTTT. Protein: CASSLEPSTEAFF.

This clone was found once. The CDR3 DNA is TGTGCCTGGAGTGTACCTAGCGGGAGGCAAGAGACCCAGTACTTC. This encodes CAWSVPSGRQETQYF. The V and J genes are TRBV30 and TRBJ2-5; the match to TRBD2 covers 11 bases. J gave up 2 bases and V 0 bases, and 2 bases lay outside the gene matches. The CDR3 is 15 residues long. Germline-derived CDR1 and CDR2 are GTSNPN and SVGIG (reference sequence).

The CDR3 coding sequence is TGTGCCAGCAGCCCCCGGGGGGGACAGGGCTACGAGCAGTACTTC. This encodes CASSPRGGQGYEQYF. The J gene is TRBJ2-7, the V gene TRBV3-1 (or the pseudogene TRBV3-2); tentative D call: TRBD1 (9 bases). The CDR3 extends over 15 amino acids. Germline CDR1 is LGHDT and CDR2 is YNNKEL (reference sequence). Trimming removed 4 bases from V and 3 bases from J, with 16 bases in between.